This T cell receptor beta chain was recovered during a study of T cells expressing NK-cell markers. Regarding the study as a whole: CD8+ T cells in 5 or 6 donors included dominant NKG2C+ clonotypes at roughly 1.0-7.0%.

The CDR3 consists of 15 residues. Germline V lookup: CDR1 MNHEY, CDR2 SMNVEV (reference sequence). Making the TCR beta cDNA relied on 5'RACE template switching with UMIs. TCRdb reprocessed the 5' RACE reads; each CDR3 protein has one entry and no DNA is given. The table lists about 170,000 distinct CDR3 sequences. For this clonotype: Its target is not known.

The sample comprised blood T cells: a sorted CD56 or NKG2C T cell subset, CD4+ or CD8+ T cells, or bulk PBMC T cells (not recorded which). The TCR originated in a man aged 18 to 70 in good health. This chain uses TRBV27 with TRBJ2-3; no DNA is available, so the TRBD1 call from TCRdb remains unchecked. The CDR3 here is CASSPGPRTPDTQYF.